The clone carrying this T cell receptor (beta chain) has more than one count but fewer than ten. Antigen: not known. Carrying unique molecular identifiers, the cDNA also gained a universal primer site through template switching. TCRdb re-analysed the 5' RACE reads in MiXCR, keeping a single row per CDR3 protein. The profile shows 1,800,000 or so distinct CDR3 sequences, roughly 35% of them singletons. The data originate from a study of identical twins. This CDR3 has 14 residues. Germline V gene data show CDR1 as SGHRS and CDR2 as YFSETQ. The germline V and J ends were trimmed by 0 bases and 3 bases, with 9 bases remaining between them. Findings and limits, study-wide: The analysis was cross-sectional rather than longitudinal within donors. Less excess twin sharing appeared in beta out-of-frame sequences.

The V and J genes are TRBV5-1 and TRBJ1-1, with D tentatively TRBD1 (5 bases). This receptor was identified in a newborn girl in good health. Sequencing input: cord blood. The CDR3, as DNA: TGCGCCAGCAGCTTGGGCAGGGCGGACACTGAAGCTTTCTTT. It encodes CASSLGRADTEAFF. Looking up the rest from reference TRBV5-1 and TRBJ1-1 gives the full variable domain: KAGVTQTPRYLIKTRGQQVTLSCSPISGHRSVSWYQQTPGQGLQFLFEYFSETQRNKGNFPGRFSGRQFSNSRSEMNVSTLELGDSALYLCASSLGRADTEAFFGQGTRLTVV.